This T cell receptor (beta chain) stems from a study of neoadjuvant nivolumab and ipilimumab in lung cancer. Study-wide background: Patients got nivolumab 3 mg/kg on days 1, 15 and 29; combination added ipilimumab 1 mg/kg day 1.

The CDR3 consists of 11 residues. CDR1 is LNHNV and CDR2 is YYDKDF in the germline V gene (reference sequence). V was shortened by 1 base and J by 5 bases, with 2 bases between the two germline ends. General study points: Pretherapy blood TCR richness correlated positively with resected tumor richness. Only two of four nivolumab-treated tumors gained richness and clonality by surgery.

Notes on this clone: Its antigen is not identified.

Sequencing was performed with immunoSEQ multiplex PCR; in TCRdb, only in-frame clones are kept and a portion is missing. This table has approximately 2,000 clones, about 85% appearing once. V usage is TRBV15 and J usage is TRBJ2-5; D call uncertain. Source: adjacent normal lung tissue, taken after neoadjuvant nivolumab, alone or with ipilimumab, at or shortly before surgery. This TCR derives from an adult with non-small cell lung cancer. As DNA, the CDR3 is TGTGCCACCAGCAGAGCGGAGACCCAGTACTTC. Translated, it gives CATSRAETQYF.